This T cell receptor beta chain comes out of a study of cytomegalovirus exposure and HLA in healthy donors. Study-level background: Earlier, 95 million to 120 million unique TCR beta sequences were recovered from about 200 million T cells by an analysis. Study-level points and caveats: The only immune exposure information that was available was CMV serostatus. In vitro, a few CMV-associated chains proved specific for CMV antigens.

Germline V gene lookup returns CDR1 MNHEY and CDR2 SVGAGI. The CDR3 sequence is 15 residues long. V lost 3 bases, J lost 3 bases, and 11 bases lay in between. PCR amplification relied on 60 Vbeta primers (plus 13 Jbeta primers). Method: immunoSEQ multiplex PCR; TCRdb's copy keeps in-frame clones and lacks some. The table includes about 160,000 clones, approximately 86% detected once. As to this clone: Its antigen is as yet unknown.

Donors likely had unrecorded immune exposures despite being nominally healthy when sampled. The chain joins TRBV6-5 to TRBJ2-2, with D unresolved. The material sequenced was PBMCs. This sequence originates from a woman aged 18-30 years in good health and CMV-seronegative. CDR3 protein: CASSYELPDTGELFF. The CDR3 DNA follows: TGTGCCAGCAGTTATGAACTCCCCGACACCGGGGAGCTGTTTTTT.